The clone carrying this T cell receptor (beta chain) was found once. In the authors' methods: Reference gene primer amplification yielded estimated nucleated cell counts. Sequencing used immunoSEQ multiplex PCR; TCRdb keeps in-frame clones, though not all of them. The V and J calls and clone size come from that table; D and trimming were worked out from the DNA. The sample lists about 190,000 clones, 70% to 80% occurring once. The sample belongs to a study of blood T cell repertoires in COVID-19. Study as a whole: The United States, Italy and Spain provided the acute and convalescent COVID-19 samples. T cells, B-cell-depleted T cells, or PBMCs provided the cDNA or gDNA that served as material.

V gave up 4 bases and J gave up 0 bases, with 22 bases separating them. Per the germline V gene, CDR1 is SGDLS and CDR2 is YYNGEE. This CDR3 has 18 residues. The genes are TRBV9 and TRBJ1-1; maybe TRBD1 (5 bases). The clonotype comes from a woman aged 45-65 years with acute or convalescent COVID-19. The sequenced material came from peripheral blood. DNA of the CDR3: TGTGCCAGCAGCTCCCGAGGGACGGGGGGAACTTTGAACACTGAAGCTTTCTTT. Protein: CASSSRGTGGTLNTEAFF.